The text below deals with one T cell receptor (beta chain). No antigen is known for it. The data were obtained in a study of cytomegalovirus exposure and HLA in healthy donors. Findings of the study overall: Most likely, a cluster of highly shared sequence variants arose as a sequencing artifact. An Asian-associated ancestry cluster reportedly showed fewer N-insertions than the roughly 700-donor mean in a later analysis.

PCR amplification relied on 60 Vbeta primers (plus 13 Jbeta primers). Produced via immunoSEQ multiplex PCR; TCRdb's table is partial and in-frame only. The table lists 250,000 to 350,000 clones, around 86% of them singletons. This receptor was identified in a middle-aged man in good health and CMV-seropositive. Sequences were obtained from PBMCs.

The CDR3 reads CASSLGRGVYNEQFF. CDR3 coding DNA: TGTGCCAGCAGCTTAGGCAGGGGAGTCTACAATGAGCAGTTCTTC. The genes are TRBV7-2 and TRBJ2-1, with a possible D match to TRBD1 (6 bases). V lost 1 base and J lost 3, with 10 bases in between. CDR3 length equals 15 residues. Germline loops: CDR1 SGHTA, CDR2 FQGNSA. Combining the CDR3 with reference TRBV7-2 and TRBJ2-1 gives the whole variable domain GAGVSQSPSNKVTEKGKDVELRCDPISGHTALYWYRQSLGQGLEFLIYFQGNSAPDKSGLPSDRFSAERTGGSVSTLTIQRTQQEDSAVYLCASSLGRGVYNEQFFGPGTRLTVL.